This T cell receptor (beta chain) was captured in a study of cytomegalovirus exposure and HLA in healthy donors. Study-wide findings and caveats: The authors later found most CMV-associated TCR beta chains appeared HLA-restricted. The productive fraction for most TCR beta V segments was about 87% or about 30% in an earlier analysis. An Asian-associated ancestry cluster reportedly showed fewer N-insertions than the roughly 700-donor mean in a later analysis.

The CDR3 has 14 amino acids. V shed 3 bases, J shed 0 bases, and the junction held 0 bases outside the gene matches. Germline loops: CDR1 LNHDA, CDR2 SQIVND (reference sequence). In regard to this clone: Antigen: not known.

60 Vbeta and 13 Jbeta primers were used in PCR. The assay was immunoSEQ multiplex PCR, and TCRdb's table has in-frame clones only and misses some. The sample holds over 150,000 clones, roughly three quarters seen once. The receptor comes from a male donor in good health and CMV-seropositive. This chain joins TRBV19 and TRBJ2-3; TRBD1 aligns across 7 bases. Sequencing input: PBMCs. Here the CDR3 DNA reads TGTGCCAGTAGTATGGGACAGAGCACAGATACGCAGTATTTT. Its translation is CASSMGQSTDTQYF.